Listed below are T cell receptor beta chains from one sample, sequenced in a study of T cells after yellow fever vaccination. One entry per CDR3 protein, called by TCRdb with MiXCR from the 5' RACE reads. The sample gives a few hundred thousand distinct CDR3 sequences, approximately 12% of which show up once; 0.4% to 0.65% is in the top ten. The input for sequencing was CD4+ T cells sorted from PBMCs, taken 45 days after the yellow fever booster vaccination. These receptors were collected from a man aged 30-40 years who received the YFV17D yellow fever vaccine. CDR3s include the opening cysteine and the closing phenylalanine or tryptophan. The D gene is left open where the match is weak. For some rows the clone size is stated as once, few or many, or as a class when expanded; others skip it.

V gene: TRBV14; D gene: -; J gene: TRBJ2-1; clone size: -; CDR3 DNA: TGTGCCAGCAGCCAACAGGTTGTATCCTTGAATGAGCAGTTCTTC; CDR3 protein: CASSQQVVSLNEQFF
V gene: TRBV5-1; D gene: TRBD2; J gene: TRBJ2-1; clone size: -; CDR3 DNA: TGCGCCAGCAGAGACACTAGCGGGAACAATGAGCAGTTCTTC; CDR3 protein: CASRDTSGNNEQFF
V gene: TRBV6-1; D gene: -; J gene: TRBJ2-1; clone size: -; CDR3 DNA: TGTGCCAGCAGCCTACGATCGACGACTTCTCCCATGGTCTTC; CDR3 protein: CASSLRSTTSPMVF
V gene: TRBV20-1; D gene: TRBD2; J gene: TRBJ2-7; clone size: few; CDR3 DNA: TGCAGTGGGAGCGGGGGGGCCCCCTACGAGCAGTACTTC; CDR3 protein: CSGSGGAPYEQYF
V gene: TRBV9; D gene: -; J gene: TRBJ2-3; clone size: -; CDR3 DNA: TGTGCCAGCAGCGTGAGCCCAGCCGATTTAGATACGCAGTATTTT; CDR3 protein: CASSVSPADLDTQYF
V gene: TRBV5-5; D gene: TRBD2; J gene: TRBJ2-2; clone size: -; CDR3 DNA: TGTGCCAGCAGCTGGACTAGCGGGACCATAAACACCGGGGAGCTGTTTTTT; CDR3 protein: CASSWTSGTINTGELFF
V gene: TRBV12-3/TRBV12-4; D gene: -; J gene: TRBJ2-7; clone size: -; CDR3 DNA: TGTGCCAGCAGTTTGGCTATCGACTACGAGCAGTACTTC; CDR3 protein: CASSLAIDYEQYF
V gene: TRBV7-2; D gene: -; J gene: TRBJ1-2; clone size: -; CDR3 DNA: TGTGCCAGCAGCTTGGTCCCAGATCCTTCCTATGGCTACACCTTC; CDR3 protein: CASSLVPDPSYGYTF
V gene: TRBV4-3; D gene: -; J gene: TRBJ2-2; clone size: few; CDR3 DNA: TGCGCCAGCAGCCAAGATGACGTAAGAAGGGGCTTTGCGAACACCGGGGAGCTGTTTTTT; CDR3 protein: CASSQDDVRRGFANTGELFF
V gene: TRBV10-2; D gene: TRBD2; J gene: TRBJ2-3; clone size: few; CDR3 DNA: TGCGCCAGCAGGCCCCCGACTAGCGGAACAGATACGCAGTATTTT; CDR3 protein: CASRPPTSGTDTQYF
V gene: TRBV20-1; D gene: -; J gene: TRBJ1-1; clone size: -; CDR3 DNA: TGCAGTGCTAGAGATCCCGGGGGCCCAAACACTGAAGCTTTCTTT; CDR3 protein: CSARDPGGPNTEAFF
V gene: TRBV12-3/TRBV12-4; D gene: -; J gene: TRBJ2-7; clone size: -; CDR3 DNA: TGTGCCAGCAGTCTAACCACATACGAGCAGTACTTC; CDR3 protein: CASSLTTYEQYF
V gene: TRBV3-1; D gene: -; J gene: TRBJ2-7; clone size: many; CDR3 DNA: TGTGCCAGCAGCCAAGATCGGGGGACCTACGAGCAGTACTTC; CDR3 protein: CASSQDRGTYEQYF
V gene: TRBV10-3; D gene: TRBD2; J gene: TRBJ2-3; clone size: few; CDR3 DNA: TGTGCCATCAGTGAAGTAGGGTCTAGCGGGAGGGTCGGAAATACGCAGTATTTT; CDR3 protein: CAISEVGSSGRVGNTQYF
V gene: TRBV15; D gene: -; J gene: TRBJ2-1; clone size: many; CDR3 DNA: TGTGCCACCAGCAGAGACCCGGGACCCAGAAATGAGCAGTTCTTC; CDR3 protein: CATSRDPGPRNEQFF
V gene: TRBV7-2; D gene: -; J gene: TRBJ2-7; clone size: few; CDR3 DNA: TGTGCCAGCAGCCCGAACCTACCCCCCACGGCGGGAGAGCAGTACTTC; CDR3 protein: CASSPNLPPTAGEQYF
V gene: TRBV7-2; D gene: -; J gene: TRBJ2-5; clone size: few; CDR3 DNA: TGTGCCAGCAGCCACACCAGGGAGACCCAGTACTTC; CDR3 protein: CASSHTRETQYF
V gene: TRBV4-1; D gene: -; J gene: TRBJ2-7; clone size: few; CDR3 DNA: TGCGCCAGCAGCCTCGTCGACGGGCTCAGCTCATACGAGCAGTACTTC; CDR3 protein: CASSLVDGLSSYEQYF
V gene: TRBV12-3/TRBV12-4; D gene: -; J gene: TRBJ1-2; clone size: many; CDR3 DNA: TGTGCCAGCACCCCAGGCAGGGATCTGACCTTC; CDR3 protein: CASTPGRDLTF
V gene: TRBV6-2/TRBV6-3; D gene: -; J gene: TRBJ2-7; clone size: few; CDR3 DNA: TGTGCCAGCAGGGTAGCGGCACCCCCTGCCTACGAGCAGTACTTC; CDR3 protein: CASRVAAPPAYEQYF